What follows is one T cell receptor (beta chain) and its context. Its antigen is not known. The data originate from a study of T cell responses to AZD1222 COVID-19 vaccine. General observations from the study: Donors were largely white British and mainly female; clonal diversity was possibly underestimated. The CD4 TCRs associated with vaccination extended across spike and predominated at 160-218 and 743-854.

CDR1 is SGHDT and CDR2 is YYEEEE in the germline V gene. The CDR3 runs to 16 residues. With V trimmed by 0 bases and J by 4 bases, 5 bases remained unmatched. Measured with immunoSEQ multiplex PCR; TCRdb has only the in-frame clones, and not every one. The top ten hold around 4.6% of the sample, which has some 150,000 clones, roughly 94% seen once. V usage is TRBV5-6 and J usage is TRBJ2-5; TRBD2 agrees at 11 bases. Here the sequenced sample was peripheral blood, taken on day 0 of MenACWY control vaccination. This receptor was obtained from an adult in good health. CDR3 region: CASSLELAGAGETQYF. CDR3 DNA sequence: TGTGCCAGCAGCTTGGAACTAGCGGGAGCCGGAGAGACCCAGTACTTC.